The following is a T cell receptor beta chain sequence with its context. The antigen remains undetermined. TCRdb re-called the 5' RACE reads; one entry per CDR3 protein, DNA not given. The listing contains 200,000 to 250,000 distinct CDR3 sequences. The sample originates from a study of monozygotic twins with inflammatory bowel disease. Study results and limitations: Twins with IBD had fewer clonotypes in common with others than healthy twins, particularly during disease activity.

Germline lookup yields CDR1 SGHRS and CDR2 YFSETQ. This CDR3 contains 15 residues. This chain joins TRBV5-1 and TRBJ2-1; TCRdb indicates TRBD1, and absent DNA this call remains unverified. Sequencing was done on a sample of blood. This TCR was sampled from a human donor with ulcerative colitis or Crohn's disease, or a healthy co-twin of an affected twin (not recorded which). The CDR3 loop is CASSFRDRGYDEQFF.